The T cell receptor beta chain described here comes from a study of T-cell reconstitution after alpha-beta-depleted transplantation in children. Library preparation (for TCRbeta) was performed with unique molecular identifiers. TCRdb re-analysed the PCR reads in MiXCR, keeping a single row per CDR3 protein. The sample holds roughly 89,000 distinct CDR3 sequences, 12% seen once. CDR3 length equals 16 residues. V trimming: 1 base; J trimming: 3 bases; junction bases outside the gene matches: 6. CDR1 and CDR2 from the germline V gene are SGHTA and FQGNSA. The clonotype was recovered from a human donor who donated a stem cell graft to a child with inherited bone marrow failure. Sequenced here: PBMCs from the stem cell graft donor, sampled from the stem cell graft. This chain uses TRBV7-2 with TRBJ1-5; 7 positions agree with TRBD1. The CDR3 region has the DNA TGTGCCAGCAGCTTAGTGGCGACAGGGCTCAATCAGCCCCAGCATTTT. The encoded protein is CASSLVATGLNQPQHF.